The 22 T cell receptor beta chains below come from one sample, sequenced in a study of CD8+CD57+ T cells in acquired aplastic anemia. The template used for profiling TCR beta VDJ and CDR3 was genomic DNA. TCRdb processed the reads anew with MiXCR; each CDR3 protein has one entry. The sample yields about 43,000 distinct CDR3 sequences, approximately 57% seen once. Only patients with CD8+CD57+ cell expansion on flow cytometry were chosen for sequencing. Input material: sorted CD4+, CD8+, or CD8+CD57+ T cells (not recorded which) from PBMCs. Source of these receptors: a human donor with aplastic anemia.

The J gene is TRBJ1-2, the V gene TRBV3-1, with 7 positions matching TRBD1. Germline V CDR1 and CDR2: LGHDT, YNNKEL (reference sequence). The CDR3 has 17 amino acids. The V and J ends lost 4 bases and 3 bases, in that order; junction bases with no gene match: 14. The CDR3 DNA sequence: TGTGCCAGCAGCCGCGACAGGGTGGGACTTAAACACTATGGCTACACCTTC. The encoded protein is CASSRDRVGLKHYGYTF.

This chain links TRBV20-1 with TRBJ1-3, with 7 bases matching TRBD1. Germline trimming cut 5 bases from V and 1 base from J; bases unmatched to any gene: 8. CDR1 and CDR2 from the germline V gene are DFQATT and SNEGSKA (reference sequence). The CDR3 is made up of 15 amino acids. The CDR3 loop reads CSADGTAGSGNTIYF. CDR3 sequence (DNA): TGCAGTGCTGATGGGACAGCAGGTTCTGGAAACACCATATATTTT.

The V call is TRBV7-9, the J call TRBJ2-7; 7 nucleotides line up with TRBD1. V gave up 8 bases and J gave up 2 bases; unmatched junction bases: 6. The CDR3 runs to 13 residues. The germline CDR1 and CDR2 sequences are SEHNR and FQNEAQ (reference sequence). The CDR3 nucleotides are TGTGCCAGCGGGGGACAGACAACCTACGAGCAGTACTTC. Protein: CASGGQTTYEQYF.

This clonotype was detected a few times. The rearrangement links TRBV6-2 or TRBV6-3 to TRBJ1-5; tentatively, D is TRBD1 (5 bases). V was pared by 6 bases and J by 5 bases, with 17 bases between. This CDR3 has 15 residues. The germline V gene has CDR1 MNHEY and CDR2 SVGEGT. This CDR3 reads CASSPGWGGDQPQHF. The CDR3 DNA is TGTGCCAGCAGCCCTGGCTGGGGGGGTGATCAGCCCCAGCATTTT.

The CDR3 reads CASSFIGRGSPLHF. The CDR3 bases are TGTGCCAGCAGCTTTATCGGTCGGGGCTCACCCCTCCACTTT. The chain is built from TRBV7-9 and TRBJ1-6, with D maybe TRBD1 (5 bases). The CDR3 is 14 amino acids. Trimming took off 3 bases at V and 10 bases at J, with 13 bases between the two ends. The germline V gene has CDR1 SEHNR and CDR2 FQNEAQ (reference sequence).

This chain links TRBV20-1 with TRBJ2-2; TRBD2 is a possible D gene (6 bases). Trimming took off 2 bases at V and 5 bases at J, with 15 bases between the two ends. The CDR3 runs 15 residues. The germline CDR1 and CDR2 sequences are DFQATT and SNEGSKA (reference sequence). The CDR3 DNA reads TGCAGTGCTAGATCGCCAGCGGGTAATACCGGGGAGCTGTTTTTT. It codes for CSARSPAGNTGELFF.

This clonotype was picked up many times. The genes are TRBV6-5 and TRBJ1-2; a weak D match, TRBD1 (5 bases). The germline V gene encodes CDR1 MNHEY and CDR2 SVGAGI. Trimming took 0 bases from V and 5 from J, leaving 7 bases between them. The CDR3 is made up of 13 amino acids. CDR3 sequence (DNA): TGTGCCAGCAGTTACTCGCAGGGATATGGCTACACCTTC. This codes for CASSYSQGYGYTF.

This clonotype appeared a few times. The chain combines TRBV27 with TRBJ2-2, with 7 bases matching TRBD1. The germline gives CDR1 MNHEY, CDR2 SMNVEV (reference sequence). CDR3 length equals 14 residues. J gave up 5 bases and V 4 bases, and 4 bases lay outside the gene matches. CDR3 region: CASSSTGETGELFF. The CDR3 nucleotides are TGTGCCAGCAGTTCCACAGGGGAAACCGGGGAGCTGTTTTTT.

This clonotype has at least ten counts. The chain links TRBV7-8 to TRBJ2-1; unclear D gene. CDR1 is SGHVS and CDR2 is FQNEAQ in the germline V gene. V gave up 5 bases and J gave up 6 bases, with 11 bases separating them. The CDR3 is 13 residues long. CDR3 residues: CASSPHLSNEQFF. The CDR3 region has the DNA TGTGCCAGCAGCCCCCATCTCAGCAATGAGCAGTTCTTC. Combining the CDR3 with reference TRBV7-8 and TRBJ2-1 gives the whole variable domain GAGVSQSPRYKVAKRGQDVALRCDPISGHVSLFWYQQALGQGPEFLTYFQNEAQLDKSGLPSDRFFAERPEGSVSTLKIQRTQQEDSAVYLCASSPHLSNEQFFGPGTRLTVL.

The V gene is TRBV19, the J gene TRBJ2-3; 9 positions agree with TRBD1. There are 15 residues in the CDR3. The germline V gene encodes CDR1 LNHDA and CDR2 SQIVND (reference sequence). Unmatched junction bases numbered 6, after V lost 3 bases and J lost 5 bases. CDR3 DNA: TGTGCCAGTAGTATCAGACAGGGGGTAAAAGATACGCAGTATTTT. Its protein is CASSIRQGVKDTQYF.

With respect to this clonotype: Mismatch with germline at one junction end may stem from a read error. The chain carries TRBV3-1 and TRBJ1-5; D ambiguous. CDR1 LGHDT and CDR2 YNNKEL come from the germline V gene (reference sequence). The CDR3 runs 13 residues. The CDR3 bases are TGTGCCAGCAGCCAAGACAGCAATCAGTCCCAGCATTTT. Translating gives CASSQDSNQSQHF.

The CDR3: CSVEDPRRNTEAFF. In DNA, the CDR3 is TGCAGCGTTGAAGATCCCAGGAGGAACACTGAAGCTTTCTTT. This chain links TRBV29-1 with TRBJ1-1; no clear D. The CDR3 totals 14 residues. V was clipped by 0 bases and J by 1 base, with 9 bases between them. Germline CDR1 reads SQVTM; CDR2 reads ANQGSEA.

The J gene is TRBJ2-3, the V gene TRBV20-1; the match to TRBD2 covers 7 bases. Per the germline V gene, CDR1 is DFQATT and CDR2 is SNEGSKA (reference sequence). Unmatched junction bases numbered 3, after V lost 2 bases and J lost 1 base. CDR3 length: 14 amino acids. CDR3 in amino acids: CSARSGVGTDTQYF. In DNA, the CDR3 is TGCAGTGCTAGAAGCGGGGTAGGCACAGATACGCAGTATTTT.

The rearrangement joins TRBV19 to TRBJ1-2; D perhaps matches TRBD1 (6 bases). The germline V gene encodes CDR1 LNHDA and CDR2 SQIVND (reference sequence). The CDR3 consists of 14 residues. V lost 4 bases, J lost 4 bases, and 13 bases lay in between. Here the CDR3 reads CASSRSTGSYGYTF. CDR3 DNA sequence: TGTGCCAGTAGTAGAAGTACAGGGAGCTATGGCTACACCTTC.

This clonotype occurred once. CDR3 nucleotides: TGCAGTGCTAGAGAGACAGGGGGCGAAAGTCAGCCCCAGCATTTT. Translated: CSARETGGESQPQHF. This sequence joins TRBV20-1 and TRBJ1-5; 10 bases agree with TRBD1. The CDR3 loop spans 15 amino acids. The junction had 5 bases not matched to a gene; V was cut back by 0 bases and J by 6 bases. Germline CDR1 is DFQATT and CDR2 is SNEGSKA (reference sequence).

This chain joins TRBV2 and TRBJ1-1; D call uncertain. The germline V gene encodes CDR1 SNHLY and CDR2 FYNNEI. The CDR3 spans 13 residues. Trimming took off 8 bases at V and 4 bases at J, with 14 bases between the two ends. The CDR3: CASLFTWGTEAFF. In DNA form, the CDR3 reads TGTGCCAGCCTCTTTACCTGGGGCACTGAAGCTTTCTTT.

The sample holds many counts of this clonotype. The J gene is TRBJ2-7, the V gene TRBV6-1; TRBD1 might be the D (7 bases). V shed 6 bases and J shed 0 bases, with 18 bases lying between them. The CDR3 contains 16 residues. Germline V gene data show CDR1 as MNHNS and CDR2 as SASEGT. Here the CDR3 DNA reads TGTGCCAGCAGCAAACCACAGGGGAGGAGCTCCTACGAGCAGTACTTC. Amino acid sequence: CASSKPQGRSSYEQYF.

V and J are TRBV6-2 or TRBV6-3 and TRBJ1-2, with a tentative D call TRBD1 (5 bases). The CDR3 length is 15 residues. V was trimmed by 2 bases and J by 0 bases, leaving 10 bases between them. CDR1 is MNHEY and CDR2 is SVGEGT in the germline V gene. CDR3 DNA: TGTGCCAGCAGTTACACGGGGCCAGCTAACTATGGCTACACCTTC. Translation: CASSYTGPANYGYTF.

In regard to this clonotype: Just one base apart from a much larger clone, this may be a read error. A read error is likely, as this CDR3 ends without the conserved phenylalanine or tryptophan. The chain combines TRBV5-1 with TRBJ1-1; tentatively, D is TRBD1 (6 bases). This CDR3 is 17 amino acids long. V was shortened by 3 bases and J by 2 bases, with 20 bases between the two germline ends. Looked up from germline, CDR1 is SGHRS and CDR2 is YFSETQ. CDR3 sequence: CASSSLGRTEINTEAFL. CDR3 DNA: TGCGCCAGCAGCTCCTTAGGGAGGACAGAAATAAACACTGAAGCTTTCCTT.

CDR3 DNA: TGCAGCGTTGAACCTTACGGACAGGTCGGAGATACGCAGTATTTT. It yields the protein CSVEPYGQVGDTQYF. J is TRBJ2-3 and V is TRBV29-1; 7 bases are a match to TRBD1. The CDR3 has 15 amino acids. Germline CDR1 reads SQVTM; CDR2 reads ANQGSEA. J was trimmed by 5 bases and V by 2 bases; bases with no gene match: 10.

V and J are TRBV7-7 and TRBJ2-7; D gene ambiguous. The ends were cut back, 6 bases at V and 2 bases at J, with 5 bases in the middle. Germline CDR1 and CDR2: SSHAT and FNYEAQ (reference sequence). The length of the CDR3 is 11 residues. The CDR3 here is CASSTTYEQYF. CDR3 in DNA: TGTGCCAGCAGTACAACCTACGAGCAGTACTTC.

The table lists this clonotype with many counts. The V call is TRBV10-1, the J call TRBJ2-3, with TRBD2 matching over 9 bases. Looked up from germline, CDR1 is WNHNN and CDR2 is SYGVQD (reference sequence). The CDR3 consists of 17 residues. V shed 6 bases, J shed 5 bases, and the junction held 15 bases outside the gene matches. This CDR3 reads CASSRDFSGGGGDTQYF. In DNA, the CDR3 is TGCGCCAGCAGCCGGGACTTTAGCGGGGGAGGCGGAGATACGCAGTATTTT.